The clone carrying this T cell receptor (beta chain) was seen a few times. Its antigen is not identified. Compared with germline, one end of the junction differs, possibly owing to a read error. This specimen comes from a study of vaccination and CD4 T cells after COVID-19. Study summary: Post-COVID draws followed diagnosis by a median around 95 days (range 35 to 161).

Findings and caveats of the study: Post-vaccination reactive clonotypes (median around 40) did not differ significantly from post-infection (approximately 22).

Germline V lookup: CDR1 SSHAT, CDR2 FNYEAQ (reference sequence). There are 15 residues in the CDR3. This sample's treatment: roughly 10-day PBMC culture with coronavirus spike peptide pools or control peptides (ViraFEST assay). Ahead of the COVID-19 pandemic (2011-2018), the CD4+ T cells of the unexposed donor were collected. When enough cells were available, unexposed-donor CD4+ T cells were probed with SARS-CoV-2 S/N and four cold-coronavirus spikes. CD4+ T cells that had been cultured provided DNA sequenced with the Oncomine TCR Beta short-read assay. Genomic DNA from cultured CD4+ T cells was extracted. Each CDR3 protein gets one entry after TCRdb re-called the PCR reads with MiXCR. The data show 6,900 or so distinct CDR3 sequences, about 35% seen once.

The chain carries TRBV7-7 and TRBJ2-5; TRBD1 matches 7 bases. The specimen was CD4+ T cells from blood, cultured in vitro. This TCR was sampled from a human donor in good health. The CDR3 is CASSLGTGVMETQYF. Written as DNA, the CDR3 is TGTGCTAGCAGCTTAGGTACAGGGGTAATGGAGACCCAGTACTTC.